This T cell receptor beta chain derives from a study of T-cell reconstitution after alpha-beta-depleted transplantation in children. V lost 0 bases and J 7 bases, leaving 13 bases between the germline ends. The germline gives CDR1 SGHRS, CDR2 YFSETQ. The CDR3 is 15 amino acids. Molecular barcoding with unique molecular identifiers was used for the TCRbeta library. TCRdb itself ran the PCR reads through MiXCR, one entry per CDR3 protein. The profile shows about 980,000 distinct CDR3 sequences, about 29% of them singletons. General study results and limits: Several hundred rapidly expanded clones from non-depleted graft cells reportedly supplied alpha-beta T cells about two months post-transplant. Newly produced T cells mostly provided counts and TCRbeta diversity after one year, as hyperexpanded clones declined. Some patients' high day-60 TCRbeta diversity was traced to surviving recipient T cells and thymic progenitors.

As concerns this clonotype: Its antigen is unidentified.

The gene calls are TRBV5-1 and TRBJ1-4; D is undetermined. Sequencing used PBMCs, mostly from graft donor cells, obtained 360 days after TCRalphabeta/CD19-depleted stem cell transplant. The TCR comes from a boy less than two years old who had a stem cell transplant for SCID, so the T cells may come from the graft donor. DNA of the CDR3: TGCGCCAGCAGCTTGGCCGGCTCGATGGGTGAAAAACTGTTTTTT. Its translation: CASSLAGSMGEKLFF.